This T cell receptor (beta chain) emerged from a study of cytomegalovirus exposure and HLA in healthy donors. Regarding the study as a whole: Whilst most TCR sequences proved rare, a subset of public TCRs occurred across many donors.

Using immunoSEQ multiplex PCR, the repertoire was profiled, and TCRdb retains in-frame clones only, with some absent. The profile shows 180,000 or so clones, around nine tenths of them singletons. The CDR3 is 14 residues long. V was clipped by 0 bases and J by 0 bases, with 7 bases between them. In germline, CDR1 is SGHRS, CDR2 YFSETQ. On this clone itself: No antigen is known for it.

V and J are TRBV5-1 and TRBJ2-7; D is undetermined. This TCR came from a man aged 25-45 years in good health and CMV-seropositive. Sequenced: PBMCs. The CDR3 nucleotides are TGCGCCAGCAGCTTGGTGGGCAGCTCCTACGAGCAGTACTTC. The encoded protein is CASSLVGSSYEQYF.